Shown below are 5 T cell receptor beta chains from a single sample sequenced in a study of CD8+ T cells in alopecia areata. In each case, RNA was isolated and then reverse transcribed into cDNA as the sequencing template. TCRdb's table, derived via immunoSEQ multiplex PCR, lists solely in-frame clones and lacks some. Of 120,000 or so clones in the sample, 55% to 65% were seen once. The specimen sequenced was CD4+ T cells sorted from blood. The receptors were gathered from a human donor in good health.

The chain couples TRBV5-1 to TRBJ2-3, with D hard to call. The CDR3 runs 13 residues. CDR1 SGHRS and CDR2 YFSETQ come from the germline V gene. Trimming took 0 bases from V and 2 from J, leaving 4 bases between them. The CDR3 DNA reads TGCGCCAGCAGCTTGGGCTACACAGATACGCAGTATTTT. Its translation: CASSLGYTDTQYF.

V usage is TRBV4-1 and J usage is TRBJ2-4, with TRBD2 matching over 7 bases. The germline V gene encodes CDR1 MGHRA and CDR2 YSYEKL. This CDR3 spans 14 amino acids. Unmatched junction bases numbered 10, after V lost 6 bases and J lost 8 bases. CDR3 sequence reads: CASSDNPGRDIQYF. DNA for the CDR3: TGCGCCAGCAGTGATAATCCGGGGAGGGACATTCAGTACTTC.

The chain combines TRBV11-2 with TRBJ2-5; 7 bases align to TRBD2. Germline values: CDR1 SGHAT, CDR2 FQNNGV. V was pared by 5 bases and J by 5 bases, with 11 bases of the junction left unmatched. CDR3 length: 15 residues. CDR3 DNA sequence: TGTGCCAGCAGCCACCAACCAGCGGGGACTGAGACCCAGTACTTC. This codes for CASSHQPAGTETQYF.

V and J are TRBV4-1 and TRBJ1-2; D unclear. The length of the CDR3 is 15 residues. Looked up from germline, CDR1 is MGHRA and CDR2 is YSYEKL. Trimming pared 1 base from V and 7 bases from J, leaving 16 bases between. Here the CDR3 reads CASSQVAVAPGGYTF. The CDR3 DNA is TGCGCCAGCAGCCAAGTCGCGGTAGCTCCGGGTGGCTACACCTTC.

This clone was observed a single time. This chain links TRBV30 with TRBJ1-1, with D possibly TRBD1 on 5 matching bases. The CDR3 contains 14 residues. Germline assignment: CDR1 GTSNPN and CDR2 SVGIG (reference sequence). The V gene lost 4 bases and the J gene lost 3 bases, with 15 bases spanning the gap. The CDR3 here is CAWTKPRVDTEAFF. The CDR3 DNA reads TGTGCCTGGACCAAGCCCAGGGTAGACACTGAAGCTTTCTTT.